These 22 T cell receptor beta chains share one sample of origin, sequenced in a study of beta chain features in type 1 diabetes. Points from the study as a whole: Among all four CD4+ subsets, Type 1 diabetes patients had TCRB CDR3s that were moderately but significantly shorter.

These TCRs' antigens remain unknown. Expressed TCRB transcripts got sequenced, as all isolated RNA was reverse transcribed. Assay used: immunoSEQ multiplex PCR; TCRdb lists only in-frame clones, some missing. The data show approximately 50,000 clones, approximately 60% seen once. Source material: stem cell memory CD4+ T cells from blood. The receptors here all came from a woman aged 25 to 39 with type 1 diabetes.

This clone appeared a few times. The J gene is TRBJ2-3, the V gene TRBV4-1, with D perhaps matching TRBD1 (5 bases). The germline V gene encodes CDR1 MGHRA and CDR2 YSYEKL. The CDR3 has 16 residues. Trimming took 1 base from V and 1 from J, leaving 12 bases between them. In DNA, the CDR3 is TGCGCCAGCAGCCAAGGGTGGGGCTTACGCACAGATACGCAGTATTTT. Its translation: CASSQGWGLRTDTQYF.

J is TRBJ2-7 and V is TRBV19; 11 nucleotides line up with TRBD2. CDR1 and CDR2 from the germline V gene are LNHDA and SQIVND (reference sequence). V lost 3 bases, J lost 3 bases, and 16 bases stayed unmatched. The CDR3 length is 19 residues. Here the CDR3 DNA reads TGTGCCAGTAGTATCCATTCCGGAAGGGGACTAGCGGATTTCTACGAGCAGTACTTC. It encodes CASSIHSGRGLADFYEQYF.

The V call is TRBV5-1, the J call TRBJ2-7; 8 bases line up with TRBD1. Germline V gene lookup returns CDR1 SGHRS and CDR2 YFSETQ. Losses at the gene ends were 4 bases for V and 3 bases for J; bases not matched to a gene: 6. This CDR3 has 14 amino acids. DNA of the CDR3: TGCGCCAGCAGCGTACCGGGACAGGACTACGAGCAGTACTTC. It translates to CASSVPGQDYEQYF.

The rearrangement joins TRBV18 to TRBJ1-4; D might be TRBD1 (6 bases). From germline, CDR1 is KGHSH and CDR2 LQKENI. Trimming cost V 3 bases and J 6 bases, with 14 bases left between them. The CDR3 is made up of 15 amino acids. CDR3 DNA sequence: TGTGCCAGCTCACCCACAGGGACGTCATATGAAAAACTGTTTTTT. This codes for CASSPTGTSYEKLFF. The full variable domain, completed using reference TRBV18 and TRBJ1-4, is NAGVMQNPRHLVRRRGQEARLRCSPMKGHSHVYWYRQLPEEGLKFMVYLQKENIIDESGMPKERFSAEFPKEGPSILRIQQVVRGDSAAYFCASSPTGTSYEKLFFGSGTQLSVL.

The table lists this clone with a few counts. V usage is TRBV9 and J usage is TRBJ2-7; possible D gene TRBD2, 6 bases. V lost 0 bases, J lost 1 base, and 11 bases lay in between. Germline assignment: CDR1 SGDLS and CDR2 YYNGEE. CDR3 length: 15 amino acids. CDR3 in DNA: TGTGCCAGCAGCGTAGGTGGAGGGTATTCCTACGAGCAGTACTTC. Its translation: CASSVGGGYSYEQYF.

The chain carries TRBV6-6 and TRBJ2-2; 10 bases are a match to TRBD2. Trimming took 6 bases from V and 2 from J; bases not matched to a gene: 3. The CDR3 loop spans 15 amino acids. Per the germline V gene, CDR1 is MNHNY and CDR2 is SVGAGI (reference sequence). The CDR3 bases are TGTGCCAGCAGCTCTAGCGGGAGAAACACCGGGGAGCTGTTTTTT. Its translation: CASSSSGRNTGELFF.

The CDR3 region is CASSPTPGWRNNEQFF. The CDR3 bases are TGTGCCAGCAGCCCCACCCCGGGATGGCGAAACAATGAGCAGTTCTTC. This chain connects TRBV11-3 to TRBJ2-1; perhaps TRBD2 as D (5 bases). With 5 bases removed from V and 5 bases from J, the gap between germline ends came to 19 bases. The length of the CDR3 is 16 residues. From germline, CDR1 is SGHNT and CDR2 YENEEA.

The chain joins TRBV7-9 to TRBJ2-1, with 10 positions matching TRBD2. The V gene's germline CDR1 is SEHNR and CDR2 FQNEAQ (reference sequence). Trimming removed 0 bases from V and 15 bases from J; junction bases left unmatched: 8. There are 14 residues in the CDR3. Here the CDR3 DNA reads TGTGCCAGCAGCTTAGCGCTAGCGGGAGTACCACGGTTCTTC. Translation gives CASSLALAGVPRFF.

On this clone itself: One end of the junction fails to match germline, which may point to a read error. The chain joins TRBV7-2 to TRBJ1-5, with D tentatively TRBD1 (6 bases). CDR3 length: 14 residues. In germline, CDR1 is SGHTA, CDR2 FQGNSA. This CDR3 reads CASGLTGFNQPQHF. Written as DNA, the CDR3 is TGTGCCAGCGGCTTGACAGGCTTTAATCAGCCCCAGCATTTT.

V is TRBV7-2 and J is TRBJ2-3; D gene uncertain. Trimming cost V 2 bases and J 1 base, with 7 bases left between them. The CDR3 length is 14 residues. CDR1 is SGHTA, CDR2 FQGNSA, per germline. In DNA, the CDR3 is TGTGCCAGCAGCTTACGGAGAGGCACAGATACGCAGTATTTT. Its translation is CASSLRRGTDTQYF.

V is TRBV7-9 and J is TRBJ1-1; D is possibly TRBD1 (6 bases). Germline V CDR1 and CDR2: SEHNR, FQNEAQ (reference sequence). Trimming pared 8 bases from V and 0 bases from J, leaving 13 bases between. The CDR3 extends over 14 amino acids. The CDR3 nucleotides read TGTGCCAGCGCTTGGACAGACTTGAACACTGAAGCTTTCTTT. This gives the protein CASAWTDLNTEAFF.

This clone has just a few counts. This CDR3 is CASSLGGEETQYF. CDR3 nucleotides: TGTGCCAGCAGCTTAGGAGGTGAAGAGACCCAGTACTTC. The rearrangement links TRBV7-9 to TRBJ2-5; D is unresolved. The germline V and J ends were trimmed by 1 base and 3 bases, with 6 bases remaining between them. The CDR3 contains 13 residues. Germline V gene lookup returns CDR1 SEHNR and CDR2 FQNEAQ (reference sequence).

This chain uses TRBV5-1 with TRBJ2-3; TRBD1 matches 10 bases. V lost 8 bases, J lost 6 bases, and 6 bases stayed unmatched. CDR3 length: 13 amino acids. The germline gives CDR1 SGHRS, CDR2 YFSETQ. Written as DNA, the CDR3 is TGCGCCAGAAGGGACAGGGGCGAGGATACGCAGTATTTT. Amino acids: CARRDRGEDTQYF.

The chain uses TRBV7-8 and TRBJ2-4; weak D call: TRBD2 (6 bases). The CDR3 length is 17 residues. Looked up from germline, CDR1 is SGHVS and CDR2 is FQNEAQ. V lost 1 base, J lost 0 bases, and 13 bases lay in between. CDR3 nucleotides: TGTGCCAGCAGCTTAGAGGGCGGGATCCTAGCCAAAAACATTCAGTACTTC. Residues: CASSLEGGILAKNIQYF. The full variable domain, rest sourced from reference TRBV7-8 and TRBJ2-4, is GAGVSQSPRYKVAKRGQDVALRCDPISGHVSLFWYQQALGQGPEFLTYFQNEAQLDKSGLPSDRFFAERPEGSVSTLKIQRTQQEDSAVYLCASSLEGGILAKNIQYFGAGTRLSVL.

The chain links TRBV7-9 to TRBJ1-2; 7 nucleotides line up with TRBD1. With V trimmed by 2 bases and J by 8 bases, 11 bases remained unmatched. This CDR3 is 15 amino acids long. Germline-derived CDR1 and CDR2 are SEHNR and FQNEAQ (reference sequence). This CDR3 reads CASSLNPGAGGGYTF. In nucleotides, the CDR3 is TGTGCCAGCAGCTTAAACCCAGGGGCAGGGGGAGGCTACACCTTC. Based on the CDR3 plus reference TRBV7-9 and TRBJ1-2, the full variable domain is DTGVSQNPRHKITKRGQNVTFRCDPISEHNRLYWYRQTLGQGPEFLTYFQNEAQLEKSRLLSDRFSAERPKGSFSTLEIQRTEQGDSAMYLCASSLNPGAGGGYTFGSGTRLTVV.

This rearrangement joins TRBV2 to TRBJ1-1; 11 nucleotides agree with TRBD1. Germline V gene lookup returns CDR1 SNHLY and CDR2 FYNNEI. The V and J ends lost 4 bases and 3 bases, in that order; junction bases with no gene match: 4. CDR3 length equals 15 residues. In DNA form, the CDR3 reads TGTGCCAGCAGTGGGGACAGGGGGTCGGACACTGAAGCTTTCTTT. It encodes CASSGDRGSDTEAFF. The full variable domain, its missing parts supplied by reference TRBV2 and TRBJ1-1, is EPEVTQTPSHQVTQMGQEVILRCVPISNHLYFYWYRQILGQKVEFLVSFYNNEISEKSEIFDDQFSVERPDGSNFTLKIRSTKLEDSAMYFCASSGDRGSDTEAFFGQGTRLTVV.

This clone was seen only once. The rearrangement uses TRBV7-3 and TRBJ2-3, with TRBD1 matching 7 bases. The germline gives CDR1 SGHTA, CDR2 FQGTGA. This CDR3 has 15 residues. Germline trimming cut 0 bases from V and 4 bases from J; bases unmatched to any gene: 4. The CDR3 nucleotides read TGTGCCAGCAGCTTAACGACTACAGGGGCAGATACGCAGTATTTT. This encodes CASSLTTTGADTQYF.

The chain couples TRBV7-9 to TRBJ2-4, with 8 bases identical to TRBD1. V gave up 5 bases and J gave up 1 base; unmatched junction bases: 10. The CDR3 covers 17 residues. In germline, CDR1 is SEHNR, CDR2 FQNEAQ (reference sequence). CDR3 region: CASSRQAGGSAKNIQYF. CDR3 sequence (DNA): TGTGCCAGCAGCCGGCAAGCAGGGGGCTCTGCCAAAAACATTCAGTACTTC. The variable domain in full, with the rest retrieved from reference TRBV7-9 and TRBJ2-4, is DTGVSQNPRHKITKRGQNVTFRCDPISEHNRLYWYRQTLGQGPEFLTYFQNEAQLEKSRLLSDRFSAERPKGSFSTLEIQRTEQGDSAMYLCASSRQAGGSAKNIQYFGAGTRLSVL.

This chain connects TRBV4-2 to TRBJ2-6; tentatively, D is TRBD1 (6 bases). The CDR3 contains 17 residues. Germline V gives CDR1 LGHNA, CDR2 YNFKEQ. V gave up 2 bases and J gave up 0 bases, with 11 bases separating them. The CDR3 sequence is CASSQRRTASGANVLTF. For the CDR3, the DNA is TGTGCCAGCAGCCAACGCCGGACAGCCTCTGGGGCCAACGTCCTGACTTTC.

In DNA, the CDR3 is TGCGCCAGCAGCCAAGTAGGGGGCCATACTGAAGCTTTCTTT. It translates to CASSQVGGHTEAFF. The V and J genes are TRBV4-1 and TRBJ1-1, with 7 nucleotides matching TRBD1. The CDR3 contains 14 residues. CDR1 MGHRA and CDR2 YSYEKL come from the germline V gene. Germline trimming cut 1 base from V and 5 bases from J; bases unmatched to any gene: 4.

The J gene is TRBJ2-7, the V gene TRBV2; 7 nucleotides line up with TRBD2. Per germline, CDR1 SNHLY and CDR2 FYNNEI. The length of the CDR3 is 14 residues. The V gene end was trimmed by 6 bases and the J gene end by 3 bases; junction bases not matched to a gene: 8. The CDR3 spells CASRTPGLNYEQYF. The CDR3, as DNA: TGTGCCAGCAGAACTCCGGGACTAAACTACGAGCAGTACTTC.

This clone has a handful of counts. J is TRBJ2-1 and V is TRBV7-2; no clear D gene. This CDR3 spans 14 amino acids. In germline, CDR1 is SGHTA, CDR2 FQGNSA. V lost 3 bases and J lost 3, with 9 bases in between. This chain's CDR3 is CASSFFTGYNEQFF. In DNA, the CDR3 is TGTGCCAGCAGCTTTTTCACGGGCTACAATGAGCAGTTCTTC.